This T cell receptor (beta chain) was sequenced for a study of response to subunit inactivated influenza vaccine. This CDR3 has 14 residues. Germline V gene sequence: CDR1 SEHNR, CDR2 FQNEAQ (reference sequence). Trimming stripped 7 bases from V and 1 base from J, with 11 bases between. TCRdb re-called the RT-PCR reads with MiXCR, one entry per CDR3 protein. The sample lists fewer than 750,000 distinct CDR3 sequences, about 15% occurring once. The receptor comes from a man aged 50-59 years who received an inactivated influenza vaccine. The material sequenced was PBMCs from blood, taken roughly 12 days after vaccination. V usage is TRBV7-9 and J usage is TRBJ2-1; D is ambiguous. CDR3 DNA: TGTGCCAGCAACACCGAAGGATCCTACAATGAGCAGTTCTTC. Encoded protein: CASNTEGSYNEQFF.